This record covers a single T cell receptor (beta chain). The CDR3 totals 16 residues. From germline, CDR1 is LGHDT and CDR2 YNNKEL (reference sequence). V lost 2 bases to trimming and J lost 6 bases; unmatched junction nucleotides: 6. This entry comes from a study of blood T cell repertoires in COVID-19. Study overall: The cDNA or gDNA used as material had been derived from T cells, B-cell-depleted T cells, or PBMCs.

Seattle patient enrollment occurred during active infection, with longitudinal follow-up thereafter. Per the original methods: Using reference gene primer amplification, nucleated cell counts were estimated. Assay: immunoSEQ multiplex PCR; the TCRdb copy retains only in-frame clones and omits some. Clone size and the V and J calls come from that table; the DNA yielded D and trimming. This sample carries about 420,000 clones, around 90% of them seen once, and the ten largest clones take more than 0.7%. The TCR sequence derives from a man younger than 35 with COVID-19, enrolled during active disease. This sequence joins TRBV3-1 (or the pseudogene TRBV3-2) and TRBJ2-1; TRBD2 agrees at 11 bases. The sample was peripheral blood. CDR3: CASSQWTSGSPNEQFF. The CDR3 nucleotides read TGTGCCAGCAGCCAATGGACTAGCGGGTCCCCCAATGAGCAGTTCTTC.